The 10 T cell receptor beta chains below were found in one sample sequenced in a study of shared clonotypes between healthy human individuals. Here immunoSEQ multiplex PCR was the method, and the copy in TCRdb shows in-frame clones only, minus some. The table shows 2 million to 2.5 million clones, with approximately 95% occurring only once. What was sequenced was naive CD4+ T cells sorted from blood. Subset: CD45RA+ positively selected. These TCRs come from a man aged 18 to 35 in good health.

This clone was seen repeatedly, ten times or more. The chain combines TRBV6-5 with TRBJ2-7; D is perhaps TRBD2 (5 bases). The CDR3 totals 13 residues. Germline V gene lookup returns CDR1 MNHEY and CDR2 SVGAGI. V dropped 5 bases and J dropped 7 bases, with 15 bases sitting between them. The CDR3: CASSLDYRREQYF. The CDR3 coding sequence is TGTGCCAGCAGTCTTGACTACCGTCGTGAGCAGTACTTC.

This clone occurred once. The chain joins TRBV19 to TRBJ1-5; TRBD1 is a possible D gene (6 bases). The CDR3 has 13 residues. Trimming stripped 7 bases from V and 5 bases from J, with 12 bases between. Germline V gene data show CDR1 as LNHDA and CDR2 as SQIVND (reference sequence). The CDR3 sequence is CASMRGTDQPQHF. In DNA, the CDR3 is TGTGCCAGTATGAGGGGGACCGATCAGCCCCAGCATTTT.

This rearrangement joins TRBV10-3 to TRBJ1-2, with TRBD1 identical over 8 bases. The CDR3 length is 13 residues. Looked up from germline, CDR1 is ENHRY and CDR2 is SYGVKD. Trimming removed 4 bases from V and 8 bases from J; junction bases left unmatched: 6. This CDR3 reads CAISATGVGGYTF. CDR3 nucleotides: TGTGCCATCAGTGCGACAGGGGTGGGAGGCTACACCTTC.

This chain links TRBV19 with TRBJ1-3; no firm D call. Germline V gives CDR1 LNHDA, CDR2 SQIVND (reference sequence). The CDR3 length is 12 residues. Trimming stripped 8 bases from V and 1 base from J, with 6 bases between. This chain's CDR3 is CASLSSGNTIYF. The CDR3 coding sequence is TGTGCCAGTCTGAGTTCTGGAAACACCATATATTTT.

The chain is built from TRBV5-1 and TRBJ2-5, with TRBD2 matching over 13 bases. The germline V gene encodes CDR1 SGHRS and CDR2 YFSETQ. This CDR3 is 16 amino acids long. Trimming took 8 bases from V and 0 from J; bases not matched to a gene: 7. The CDR3 sequence: CASRLAGGRYQETQYF. As DNA, the CDR3 is TGCGCCAGTAGACTAGCGGGGGGCCGGTACCAAGAGACCCAGTACTTC.

The CDR3 sequence: CASSDRQVGNTEAFF. In DNA form, the CDR3 reads TGTGCCAGCAGTGACCGACAGGTCGGGAACACTGAAGCTTTCTTT. The V gene is TRBV2, the J gene TRBJ1-1; TRBD1 is a possible D gene (6 bases). Trimming took off 3 bases at V and 1 base at J, with 12 bases between the two ends. Looked up from germline, CDR1 is SNHLY and CDR2 is FYNNEI. The CDR3 spans 15 residues.

J is TRBJ1-3 and V is TRBV28; D is unclear. V was shortened by 9 bases and J by 0 bases, with 12 bases between the two germline ends. The CDR3 is made up of 14 amino acids. Germline CDR1 reads MDHEN; CDR2 reads SYDVKM. CDR3 protein: CASKTLSSGNTIYF. CDR3 nucleotide sequence: TGTGCCAGTAAAACGTTAAGCTCTGGAAACACCATATATTTT.

V is TRBV30 and J is TRBJ2-6; TRBD2 might be the D (5 bases). Germline lookup yields CDR1 GTSNPN and CDR2 SVGIG (reference sequence). There are 14 residues in the CDR3. Trimming removed 1 base at V and 4 bases at J, with 8 bases between. The CDR3 sequence: CAWSGGPGANVLTF. The CDR3 coding sequence is TGTGCCTGGAGTGGAGGGCCCGGGGCCAACGTCCTGACTTTC.

This chain connects TRBV10-3 to TRBJ2-1, with TRBD2 identical over 8 bases. Germline CDR1 ENHRY, CDR2 SYGVKD. The CDR3 runs to 12 residues. The junction had 5 bases not matched to a gene; V was cut back by 7 bases and J by 9 bases. The CDR3 loop reads CAITGTSSEQFF. The CDR3 coding sequence is TGTGCCATCACAGGGACTAGTAGTGAGCAGTTCTTC.

The CDR3 bases are TGCGCCAGCAGCTCCTCCACCGACGCGAATTCACCCCTCCACTTT. The encoded protein is CASSSSTDANSPLHF. The J gene is TRBJ1-6, the V gene TRBV5-1; D uncertain. This CDR3 has 15 amino acids. Trimming cost V 3 bases and J 7 bases, with 14 bases left between them. Germline assignment: CDR1 SGHRS and CDR2 YFSETQ.